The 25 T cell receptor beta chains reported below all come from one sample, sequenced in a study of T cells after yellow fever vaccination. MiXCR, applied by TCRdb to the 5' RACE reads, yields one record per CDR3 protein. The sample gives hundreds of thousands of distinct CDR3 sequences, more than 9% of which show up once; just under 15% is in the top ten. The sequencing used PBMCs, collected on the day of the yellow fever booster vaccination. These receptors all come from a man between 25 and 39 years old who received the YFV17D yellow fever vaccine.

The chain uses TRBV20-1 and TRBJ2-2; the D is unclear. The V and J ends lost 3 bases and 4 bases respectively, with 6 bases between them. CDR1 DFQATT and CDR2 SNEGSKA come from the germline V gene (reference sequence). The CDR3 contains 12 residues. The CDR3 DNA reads TGCAGTGCTAGTTGGGGCACCGGGGAGCTGTTTTTT. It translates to CSASWGTGELFF.

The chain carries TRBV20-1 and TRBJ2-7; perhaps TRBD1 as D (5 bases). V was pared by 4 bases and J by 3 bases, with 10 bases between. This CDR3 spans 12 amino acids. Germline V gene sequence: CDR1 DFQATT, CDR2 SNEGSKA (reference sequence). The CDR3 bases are TGCAGTGCTATTTCCAGGGTCTACGAGCAGTACTTC. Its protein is CSAISRVYEQYF.

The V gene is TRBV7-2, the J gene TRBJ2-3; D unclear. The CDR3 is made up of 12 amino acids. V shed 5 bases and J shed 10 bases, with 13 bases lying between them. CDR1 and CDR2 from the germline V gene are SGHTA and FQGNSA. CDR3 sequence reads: CASSPPTSAQYF. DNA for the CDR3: TGTGCCAGCAGCCCCCCGACTTCGGCGCAGTATTTT.

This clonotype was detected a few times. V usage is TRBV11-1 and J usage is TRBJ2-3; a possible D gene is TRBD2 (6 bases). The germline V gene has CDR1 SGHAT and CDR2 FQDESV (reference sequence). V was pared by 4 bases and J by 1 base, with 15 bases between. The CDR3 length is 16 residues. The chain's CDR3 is CASSSTSGLRTDTQYF. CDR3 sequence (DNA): TGTGCCAGCAGCTCCACCTCGGGACTTCGCACAGATACGCAGTATTTT.

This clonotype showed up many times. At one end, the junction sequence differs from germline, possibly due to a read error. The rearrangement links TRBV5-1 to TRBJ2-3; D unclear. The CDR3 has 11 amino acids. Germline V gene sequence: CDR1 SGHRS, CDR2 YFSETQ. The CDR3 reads CASSVTDTQYF. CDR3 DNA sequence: TGTGCCAGCAGTGTCACAGATACGCAGTATTTT.

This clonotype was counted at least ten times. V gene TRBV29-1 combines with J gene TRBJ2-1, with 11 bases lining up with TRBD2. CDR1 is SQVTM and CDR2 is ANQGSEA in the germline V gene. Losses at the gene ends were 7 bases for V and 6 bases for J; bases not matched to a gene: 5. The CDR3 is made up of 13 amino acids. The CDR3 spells CSGLAGGRNEQFF. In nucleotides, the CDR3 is TGCAGCGGTCTAGCGGGAGGCCGCAATGAGCAGTTCTTC.

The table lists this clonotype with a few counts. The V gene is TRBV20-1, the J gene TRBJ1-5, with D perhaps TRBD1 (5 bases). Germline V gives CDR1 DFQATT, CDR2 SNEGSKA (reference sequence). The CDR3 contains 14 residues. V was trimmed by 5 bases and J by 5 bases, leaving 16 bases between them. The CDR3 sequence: CSARVGAPHQPQHF. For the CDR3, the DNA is TGCAGTGCTCGGGTCGGGGCACCACATCAGCCCCAGCATTTT.

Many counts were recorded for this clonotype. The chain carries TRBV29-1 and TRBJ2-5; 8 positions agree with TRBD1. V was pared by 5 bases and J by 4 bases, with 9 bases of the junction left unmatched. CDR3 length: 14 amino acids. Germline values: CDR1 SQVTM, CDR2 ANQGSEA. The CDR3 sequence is CSVLPRTGRETQYF. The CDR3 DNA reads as TGCAGCGTTCTCCCCCGGACAGGGAGAGAGACCCAGTACTTC.

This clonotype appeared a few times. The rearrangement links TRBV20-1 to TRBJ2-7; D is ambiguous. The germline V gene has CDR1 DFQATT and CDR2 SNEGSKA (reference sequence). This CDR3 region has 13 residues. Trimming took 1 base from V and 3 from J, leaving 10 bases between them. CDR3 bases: TGCAGTGCTAGAGTGTGGCCCCACTACGAGCAGTACTTC. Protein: CSARVWPHYEQYF.

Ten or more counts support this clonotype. CDR3 sequence reads: CASSQARDLMTYEQYF. The DNA of the CDR3 is TGTGCCAGCAGCCAAGCACGGGACTTGATGACCTACGAGCAGTACTTC. This chain connects TRBV14 to TRBJ2-7, with a possible D match to TRBD2 (6 bases). Germline values: CDR1 SGHDN, CDR2 FVKESK. The CDR3 has 16 residues. Trimming cost V 1 base and J 2 bases, with 15 bases left between them. Using reference TRBV14 and TRBJ2-7 for the parts outside the CDR3, the full variable domain is EAGVTQFPSHSVIEKGQTVTLRCDPISGHDNLYWYRRVMGKEIKFLLHFVKESKQDESGMPNNRFLAERTGGTYSTLKVQPAELEDSGVYFCASSQARDLMTYEQYFGPGTRLTVT.

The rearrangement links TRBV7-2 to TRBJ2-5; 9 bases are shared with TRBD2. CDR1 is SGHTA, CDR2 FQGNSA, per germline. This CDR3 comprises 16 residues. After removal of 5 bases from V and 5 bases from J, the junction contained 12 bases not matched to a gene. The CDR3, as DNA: TGTGCCAGCAGCGTAGTTGGGACTAGCAGGGTTGAGACCCAGTACTTC. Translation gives CASSVVGTSRVETQYF.

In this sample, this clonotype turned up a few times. DNA of the CDR3: TGTGCCAGCAGATCCGGGACTGCATACGAGCAGTACTTC. This encodes CASRSGTAYEQYF. The chain joins TRBV7-9 to TRBJ2-7; D is possibly TRBD2 (6 bases). The CDR3 spans 13 residues. Per germline, CDR1 SEHNR and CDR2 FQNEAQ (reference sequence). V dropped 6 bases and J dropped 4 bases, with 13 bases sitting between them.

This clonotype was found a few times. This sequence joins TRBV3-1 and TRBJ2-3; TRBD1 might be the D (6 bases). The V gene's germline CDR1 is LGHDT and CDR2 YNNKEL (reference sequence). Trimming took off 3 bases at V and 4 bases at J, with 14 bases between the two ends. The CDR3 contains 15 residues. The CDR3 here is CASSQRGSGPDTQYF. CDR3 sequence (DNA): TGTGCCAGCAGCCAGAGGGGGAGCGGACCAGATACGCAGTATTTT.

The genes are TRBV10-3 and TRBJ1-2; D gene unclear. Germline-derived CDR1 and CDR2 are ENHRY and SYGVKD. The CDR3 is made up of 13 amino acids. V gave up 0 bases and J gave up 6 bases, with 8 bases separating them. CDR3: CAISESDSDGYTF. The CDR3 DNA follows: TGTGCCATCAGTGAGTCGGATAGCGATGGCTACACCTTC.

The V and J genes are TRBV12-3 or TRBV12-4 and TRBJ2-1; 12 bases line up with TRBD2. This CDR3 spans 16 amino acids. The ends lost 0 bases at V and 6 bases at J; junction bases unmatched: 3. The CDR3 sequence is CASSLAGLAGFNEQFF. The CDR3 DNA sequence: TGTGCCAGCAGTTTAGCCGGACTAGCGGGATTCAATGAGCAGTTCTTC.

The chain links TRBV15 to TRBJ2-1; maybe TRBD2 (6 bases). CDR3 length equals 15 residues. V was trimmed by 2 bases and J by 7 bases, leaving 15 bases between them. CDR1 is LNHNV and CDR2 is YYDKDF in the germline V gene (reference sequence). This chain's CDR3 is CATSRYRDSTNEQFF. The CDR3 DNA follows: TGTGCCACCAGCAGATACCGGGACTCGACGAATGAGCAGTTCTTC.

Here the CDR3 DNA reads TGTGCCAGCAGCCTTCAGCGAATTTCACCCCTCCACTTT. Protein: CASSLQRISPLHF. This rearrangement joins TRBV6-2 or TRBV6-3 to TRBJ1-6; no clear D. V shed 6 bases and J shed 9 bases, with 12 bases lying between them. The CDR3 extends over 13 amino acids. In germline, CDR1 is MNHEY, CDR2 SVGEGT.

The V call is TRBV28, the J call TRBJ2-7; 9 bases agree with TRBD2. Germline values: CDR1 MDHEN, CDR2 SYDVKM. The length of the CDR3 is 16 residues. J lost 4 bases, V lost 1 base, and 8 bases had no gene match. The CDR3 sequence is CASSLSGAGGLYEQYF. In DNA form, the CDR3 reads TGTGCCAGCAGTTTATCAGGAGCGGGAGGATTGTACGAGCAGTACTTC.

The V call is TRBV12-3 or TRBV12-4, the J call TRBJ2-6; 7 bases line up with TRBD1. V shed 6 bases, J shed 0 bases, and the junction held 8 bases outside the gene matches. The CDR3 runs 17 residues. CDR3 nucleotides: TGTGCCAGCAGCCCGGACAGGAGCCTCTCTGGGGCCAACGTCCTGACTTTC. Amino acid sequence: CASSPDRSLSGANVLTF.

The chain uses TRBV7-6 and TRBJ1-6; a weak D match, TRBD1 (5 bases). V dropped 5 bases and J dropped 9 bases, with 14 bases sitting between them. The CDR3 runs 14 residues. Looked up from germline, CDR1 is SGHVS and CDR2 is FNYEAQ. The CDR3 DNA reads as TGTGCCAGCAGCCAAACAGGAGTTACTTCACCCCTCCACTTT. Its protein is CASSQTGVTSPLHF.

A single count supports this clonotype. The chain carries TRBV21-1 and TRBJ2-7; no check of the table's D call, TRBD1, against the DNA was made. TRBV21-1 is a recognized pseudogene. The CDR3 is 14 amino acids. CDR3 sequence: CASSKPTGWGEQYF. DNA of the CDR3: TGTGCCAGCAGCAAACCGACAGGGTGGGGCGAGCAGTACTTC.

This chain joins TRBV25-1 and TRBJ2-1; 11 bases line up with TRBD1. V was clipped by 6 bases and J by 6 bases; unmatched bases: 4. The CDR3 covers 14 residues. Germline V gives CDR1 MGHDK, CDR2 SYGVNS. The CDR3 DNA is TGTGCCAGCAGAGGACAGGGGGCTGTCAATGAGCAGTTCTTC. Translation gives CASRGQGAVNEQFF.

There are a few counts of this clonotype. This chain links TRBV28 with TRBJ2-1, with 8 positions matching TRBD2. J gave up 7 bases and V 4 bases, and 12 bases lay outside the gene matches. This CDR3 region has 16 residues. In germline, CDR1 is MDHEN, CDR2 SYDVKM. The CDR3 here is CASSSIPGTSRNEQFF. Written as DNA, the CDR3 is TGTGCCAGCAGTTCAATTCCCGGGACTAGTAGAAATGAGCAGTTCTTC.

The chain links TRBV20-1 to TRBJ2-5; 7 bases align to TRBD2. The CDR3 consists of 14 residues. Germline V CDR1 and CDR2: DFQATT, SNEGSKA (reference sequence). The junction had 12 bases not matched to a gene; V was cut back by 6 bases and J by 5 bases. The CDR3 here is CSATRGGGSETQYF. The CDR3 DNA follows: TGCAGTGCCACACGGGGAGGCGGGAGCGAGACCCAGTACTTC.

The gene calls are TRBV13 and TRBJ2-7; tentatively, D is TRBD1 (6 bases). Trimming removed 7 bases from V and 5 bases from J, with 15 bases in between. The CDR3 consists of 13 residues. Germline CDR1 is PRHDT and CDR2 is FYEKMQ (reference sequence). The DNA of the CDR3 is TGTGCCAGCAAGGTAGACAGGAGCCACGAGCAGTACTTC. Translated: CASKVDRSHEQYF.